This TCR beta chain was recorded in a study of T cell repertoires in cytomegalovirus infection. Study-level information: Indications of both CMV infection and matching HLA type were provided by public TCR beta signatures.

MiXCR was run by TCRdb on the reads, yielding one entry per CDR3 protein. The table records roughly 180,000 distinct CDR3 sequences, roughly 21% of them present only once. Of note for this clonotype: As yet, its antigen is unknown.

Overall study findings and caveats: Across the ex vivo response, the dominant clonotypes were HLA-C-restricted CMV-specific TCR beta clonotypes. Public TCR beta family frequency separated CMV-and-HLA carriers, including in an independent cohort.

The sequencing used CD8+ T cells from cultured PBMCs, collected from culture after CMV antigen stimulation. This receptor was obtained from a human donor in good health (CMV status not recorded). Some clones in this sample may be carry-over from other donors' samples.

CDR3 region: CASSQDRGYYEQYF. DNA of the CDR3: TGCGCCAGCAGCCAAGATCGAGGCTACTACGAGCAGTACTTC. The chain has TRBV4-1 and TRBJ2-7, with D unresolved. Germline V gene lookup returns CDR1 MGHRA and CDR2 YSYEKL. The CDR3 sequence is 14 residues long. Trimming took off 0 bases at V and 3 bases at J, with 9 bases between the two ends.